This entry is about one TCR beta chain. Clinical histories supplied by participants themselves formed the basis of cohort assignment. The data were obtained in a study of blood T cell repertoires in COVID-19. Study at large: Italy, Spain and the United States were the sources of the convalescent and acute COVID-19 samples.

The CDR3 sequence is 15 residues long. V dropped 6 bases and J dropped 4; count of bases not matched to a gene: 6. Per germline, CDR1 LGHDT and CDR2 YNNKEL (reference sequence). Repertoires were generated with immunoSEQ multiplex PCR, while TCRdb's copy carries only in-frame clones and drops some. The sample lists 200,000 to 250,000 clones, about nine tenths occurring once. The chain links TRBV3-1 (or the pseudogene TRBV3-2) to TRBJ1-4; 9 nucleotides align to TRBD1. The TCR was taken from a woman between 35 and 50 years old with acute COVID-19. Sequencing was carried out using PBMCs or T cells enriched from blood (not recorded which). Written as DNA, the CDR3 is TGTGCCAGCAGGGTAACGGACAGGGGTAATGAAAAACTGTTTTTT. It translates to CASRVTDRGNEKLFF.